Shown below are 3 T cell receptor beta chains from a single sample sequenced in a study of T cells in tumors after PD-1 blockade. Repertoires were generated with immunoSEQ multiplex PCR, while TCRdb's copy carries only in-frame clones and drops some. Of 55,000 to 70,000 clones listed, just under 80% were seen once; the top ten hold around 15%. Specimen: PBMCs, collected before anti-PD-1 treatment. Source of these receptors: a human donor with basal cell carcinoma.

CDR3 amino acids: CASSYGQGGTDTQYF. In DNA, the CDR3 is TGCGCCAGCAGCTATGGACAGGGAGGAACAGATACGCAGTATTTT. This chain links TRBV5-1 with TRBJ2-3, with 8 bases lining up with TRBD1. Germline loops: CDR1 SGHRS, CDR2 YFSETQ. V was clipped by 3 bases and J by 3 bases; unmatched bases: 6. There are 15 residues in the CDR3.

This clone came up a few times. The CDR3 DNA sequence: TGCAGCGCCGAGGGAGACGCCGGTAGGAACACCATATATTTT. Translating it yields CSAEGDAGRNTIYF. V usage is TRBV29-1 and J usage is TRBJ1-3, with D hard to call. The CDR3 has 14 amino acids. The germline V gene encodes CDR1 SQVTM and CDR2 ANQGSEA. With 7 bases removed from V and 7 bases from J, the gap between germline ends came to 20 bases.

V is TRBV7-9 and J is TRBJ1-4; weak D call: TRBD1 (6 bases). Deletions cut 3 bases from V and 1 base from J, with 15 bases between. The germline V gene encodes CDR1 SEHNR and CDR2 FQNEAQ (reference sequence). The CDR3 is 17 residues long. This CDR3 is CASSFGRGLVTNEKLFF. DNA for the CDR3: TGTGCCAGCAGCTTTGGCAGGGGATTAGTAACTAATGAAAAACTGTTTTTT.